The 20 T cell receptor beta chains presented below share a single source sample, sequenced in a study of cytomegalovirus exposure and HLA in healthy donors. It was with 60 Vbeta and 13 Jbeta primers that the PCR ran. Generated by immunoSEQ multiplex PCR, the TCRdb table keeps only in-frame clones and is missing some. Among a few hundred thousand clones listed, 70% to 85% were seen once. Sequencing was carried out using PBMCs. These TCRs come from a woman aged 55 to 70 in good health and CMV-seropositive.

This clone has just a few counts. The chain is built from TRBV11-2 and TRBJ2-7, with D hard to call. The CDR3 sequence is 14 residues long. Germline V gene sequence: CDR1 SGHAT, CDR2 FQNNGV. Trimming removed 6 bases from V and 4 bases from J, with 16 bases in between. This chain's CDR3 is CASRVGEDPYEQYF. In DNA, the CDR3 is TGTGCCAGCAGAGTAGGTGAGGATCCTTACGAGCAGTACTTC.

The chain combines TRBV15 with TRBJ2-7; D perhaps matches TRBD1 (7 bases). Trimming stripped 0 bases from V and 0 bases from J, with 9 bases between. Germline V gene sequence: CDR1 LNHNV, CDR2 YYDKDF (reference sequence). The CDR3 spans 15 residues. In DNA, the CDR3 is TGTGCCACCAGCAGAGATCAGGGGGGCTCCTACGAGCAGTACTTC. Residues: CATSRDQGGSYEQYF. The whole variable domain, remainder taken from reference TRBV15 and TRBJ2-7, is DAMVIQNPRYQVTQFGKPVTLSCSQTLNHNVMYWYQQKSSQAPKLLFHYYDKDFNNEADTPDNFQSRRPNTSFCFLDIRSPGLGDTAMYLCATSRDQGGSYEQYFGPGTRLTVT.

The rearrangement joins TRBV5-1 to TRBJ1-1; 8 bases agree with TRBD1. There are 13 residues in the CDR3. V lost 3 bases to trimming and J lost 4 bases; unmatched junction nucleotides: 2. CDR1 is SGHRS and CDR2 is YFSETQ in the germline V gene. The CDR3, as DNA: TGCGCCAGCAGCTACGACAGGGGCACTGAAGCTTTCTTT. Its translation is CASSYDRGTEAFF.

CDR3 amino acids: CASSSTGGGTEAFF. CDR3 DNA sequence: TGTGCCAGCAGCTCGACCGGGGGAGGAACTGAAGCTTTCTTT. The chain has TRBV11-3 and TRBJ1-1; the D gene is possibly TRBD1 (5 bases). Looked up from germline, CDR1 is SGHNT and CDR2 is YENEEA. Trimming cost V 4 bases and J 5 bases, with 14 bases left between them. This CDR3 has 14 residues.

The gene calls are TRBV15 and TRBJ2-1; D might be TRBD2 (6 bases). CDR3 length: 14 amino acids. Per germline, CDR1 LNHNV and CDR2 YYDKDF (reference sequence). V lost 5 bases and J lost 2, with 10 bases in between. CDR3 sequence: CATSRGGTYNEQFF. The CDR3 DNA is TGTGCCACCAGCCGGGGCGGGACCTACAATGAGCAGTTCTTC.

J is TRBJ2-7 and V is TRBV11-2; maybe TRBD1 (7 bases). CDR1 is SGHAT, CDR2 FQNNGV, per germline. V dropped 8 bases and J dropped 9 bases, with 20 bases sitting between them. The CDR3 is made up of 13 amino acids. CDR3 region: CASRTLEGAGQYF. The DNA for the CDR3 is TGTGCCAGCCGAACCCTGGAGGGGGCCGGGCAGTACTTC.

In DNA, the CDR3 is TGCGCCAGCAGCTTCGGCAGGGAAGGAGATACGCAGTATTTT. This encodes CASSFGREGDTQYF. V gene TRBV5-1 combines with J gene TRBJ2-3, with D tentatively TRBD1 (5 bases). This CDR3 has 14 amino acids. The germline V and J ends were trimmed by 2 bases and 5 bases, with 12 bases remaining between them. Germline CDR1 SGHRS, CDR2 YFSETQ.

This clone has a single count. The CDR3 reads CSVSREDEQFF. CDR3 DNA: TGCAGCGTCTCGCGGGAGGATGAGCAGTTCTTC. The rearrangement links TRBV29-1 to TRBJ2-1, with 8 bases lining up with TRBD2. The CDR3 contains 11 residues. From germline, CDR1 is SQVTM and CDR2 ANQGSEA. Unmatched junction bases numbered 3, after V lost 6 bases and J lost 8 bases.

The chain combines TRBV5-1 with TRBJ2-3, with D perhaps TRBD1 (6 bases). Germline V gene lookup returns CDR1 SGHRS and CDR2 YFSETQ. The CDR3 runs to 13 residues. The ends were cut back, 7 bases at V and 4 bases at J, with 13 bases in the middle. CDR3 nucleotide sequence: TGCGCCAGCTGGCCAGGGGTACCAGATACGCAGTATTTT. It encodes CASWPGVPDTQYF.

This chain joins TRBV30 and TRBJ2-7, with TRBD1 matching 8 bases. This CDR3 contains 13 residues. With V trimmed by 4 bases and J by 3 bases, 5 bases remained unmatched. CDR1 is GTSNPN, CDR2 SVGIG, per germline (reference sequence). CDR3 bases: TGTGCCTGGACTCAGGGGGCGCGCTACGAGCAGTACTTC. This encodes CAWTQGARYEQYF. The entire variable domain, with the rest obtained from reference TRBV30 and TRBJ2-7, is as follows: SQTIHQWPATLVQPVGSPLSLECTVEGTSNPNLYWYRQAAGRGLQLLFYSVGIGQISSEVPQNLSASRPQDRQFILSSKKLLLSDSGFYLCAWTQGARYEQYFGPGTRLTVT.

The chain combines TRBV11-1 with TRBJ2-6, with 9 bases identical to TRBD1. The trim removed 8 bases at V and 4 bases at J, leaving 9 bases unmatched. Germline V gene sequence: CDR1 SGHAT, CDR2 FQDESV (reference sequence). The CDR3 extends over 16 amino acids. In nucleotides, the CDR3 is TGTGCCAGCGAGGGACAGGGAAGGAGCGGGGCCAACGTCCTGACTTTC. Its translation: CASEGQGRSGANVLTF.

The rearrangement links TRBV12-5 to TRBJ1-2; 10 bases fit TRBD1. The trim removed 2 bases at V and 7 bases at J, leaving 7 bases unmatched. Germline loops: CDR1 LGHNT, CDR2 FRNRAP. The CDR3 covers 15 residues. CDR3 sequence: CASGLSRGQGFGYTF. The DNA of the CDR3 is TGTGCTAGTGGTTTGTCTAGGGGACAGGGGTTTGGCTACACCTTC.

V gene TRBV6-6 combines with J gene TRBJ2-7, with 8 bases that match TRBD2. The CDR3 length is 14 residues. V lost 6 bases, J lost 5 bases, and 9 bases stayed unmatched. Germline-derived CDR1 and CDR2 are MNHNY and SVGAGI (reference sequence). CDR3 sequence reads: CASSPGGGLDEQYF. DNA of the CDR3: TGTGCCAGCAGCCCCGGGGGGGGCCTCGACGAGCAGTACTTC.

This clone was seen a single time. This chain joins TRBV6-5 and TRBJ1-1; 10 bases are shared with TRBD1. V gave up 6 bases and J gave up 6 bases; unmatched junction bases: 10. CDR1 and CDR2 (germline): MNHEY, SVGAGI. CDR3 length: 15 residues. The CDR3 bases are TGTGCCAGCAGCCATTGGGACAGGGGAGGCGCTGAAGCTTTCTTT. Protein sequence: CASSHWDRGGAEAFF.

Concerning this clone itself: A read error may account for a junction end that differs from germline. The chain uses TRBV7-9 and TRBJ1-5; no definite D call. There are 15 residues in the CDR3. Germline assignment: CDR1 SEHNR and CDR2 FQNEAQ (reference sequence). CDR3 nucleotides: TGTTCCAGCAGCTTAACCCCCGGGGACAATCAGCCCCAGCATTTT. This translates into CSSSLTPGDNQPQHF.

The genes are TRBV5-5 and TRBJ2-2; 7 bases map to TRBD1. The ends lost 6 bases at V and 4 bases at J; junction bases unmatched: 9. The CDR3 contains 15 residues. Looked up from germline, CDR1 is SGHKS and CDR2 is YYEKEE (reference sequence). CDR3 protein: CASTNPGQITGELFF. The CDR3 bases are TGTGCCAGCACCAACCCGGGACAGATCACCGGGGAGCTGTTTTTT.

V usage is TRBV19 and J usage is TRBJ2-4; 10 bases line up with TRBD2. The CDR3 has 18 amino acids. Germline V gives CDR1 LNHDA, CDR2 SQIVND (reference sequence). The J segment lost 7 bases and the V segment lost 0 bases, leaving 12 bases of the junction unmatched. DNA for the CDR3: TGTGCCAGTAGTATAGAGAGGGAGCGGGAGGGTATCTTGAACATTCAGTACTTC. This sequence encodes CASSIEREREGILNIQYF.

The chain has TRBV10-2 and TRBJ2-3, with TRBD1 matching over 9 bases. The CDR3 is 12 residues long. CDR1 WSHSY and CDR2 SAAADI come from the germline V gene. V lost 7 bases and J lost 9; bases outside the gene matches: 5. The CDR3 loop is CASTDRGDTQYF. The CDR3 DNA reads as TGCGCCAGCACCGACAGGGGGGACACGCAGTATTTT.

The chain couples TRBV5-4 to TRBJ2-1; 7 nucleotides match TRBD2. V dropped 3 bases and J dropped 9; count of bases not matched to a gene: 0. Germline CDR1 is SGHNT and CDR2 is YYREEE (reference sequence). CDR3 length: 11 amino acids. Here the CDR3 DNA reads TGTGCCAGCAGCTCGGGAGGTGAGCAGTTCTTC. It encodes CASSSGGEQFF. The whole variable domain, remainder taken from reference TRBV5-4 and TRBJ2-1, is ETGVTQSPTHLIKTRGQQVTLRCSSQSGHNTVSWYQQALGQGPQFIFQYYREEENGRGNFPPRFSGLQFPNYSSELNVNALELDDSALYLCASSSGGEQFFGPGTRLTVL.

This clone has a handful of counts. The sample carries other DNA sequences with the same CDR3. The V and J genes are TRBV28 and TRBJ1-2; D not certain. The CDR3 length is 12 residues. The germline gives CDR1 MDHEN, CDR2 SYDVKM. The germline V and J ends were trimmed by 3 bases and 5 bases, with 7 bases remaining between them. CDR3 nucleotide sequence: TGTGCCAGCAGTTTCGGTGGTTATGGCTACACCTTC. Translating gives CASSFGGYGYTF.